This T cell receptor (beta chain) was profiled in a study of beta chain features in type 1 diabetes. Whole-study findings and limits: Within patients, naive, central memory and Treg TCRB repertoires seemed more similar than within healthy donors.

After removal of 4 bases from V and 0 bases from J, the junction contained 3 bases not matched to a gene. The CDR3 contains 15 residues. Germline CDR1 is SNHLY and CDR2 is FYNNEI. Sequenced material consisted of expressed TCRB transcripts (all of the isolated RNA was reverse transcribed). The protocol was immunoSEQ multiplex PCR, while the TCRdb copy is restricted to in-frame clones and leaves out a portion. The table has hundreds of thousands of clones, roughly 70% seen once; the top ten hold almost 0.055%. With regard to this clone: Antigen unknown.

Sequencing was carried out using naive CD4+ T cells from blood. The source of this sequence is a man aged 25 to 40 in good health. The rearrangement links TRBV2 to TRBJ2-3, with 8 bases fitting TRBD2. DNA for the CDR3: TGTGCCAGCAGTGCGAGCGGGAGTAGCACAGATACGCAGTATTTT. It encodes CASSASGSSTDTQYF.